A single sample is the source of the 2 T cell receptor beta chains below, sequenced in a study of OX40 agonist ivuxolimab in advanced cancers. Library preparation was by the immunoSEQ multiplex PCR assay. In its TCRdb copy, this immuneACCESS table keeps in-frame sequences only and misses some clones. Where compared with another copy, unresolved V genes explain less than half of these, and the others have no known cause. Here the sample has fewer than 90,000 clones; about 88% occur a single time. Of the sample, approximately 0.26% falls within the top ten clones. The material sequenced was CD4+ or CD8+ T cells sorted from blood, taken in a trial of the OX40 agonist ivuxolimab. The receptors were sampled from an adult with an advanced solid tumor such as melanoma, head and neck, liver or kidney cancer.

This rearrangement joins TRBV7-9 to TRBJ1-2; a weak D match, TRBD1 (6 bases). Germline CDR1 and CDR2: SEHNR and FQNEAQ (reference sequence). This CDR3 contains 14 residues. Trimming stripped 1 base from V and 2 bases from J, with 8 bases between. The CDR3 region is CASSLVDSNYGYTF. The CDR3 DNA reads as TGTGCCAGCAGCTTAGTGGACAGCAACTATGGCTACACCTTC.

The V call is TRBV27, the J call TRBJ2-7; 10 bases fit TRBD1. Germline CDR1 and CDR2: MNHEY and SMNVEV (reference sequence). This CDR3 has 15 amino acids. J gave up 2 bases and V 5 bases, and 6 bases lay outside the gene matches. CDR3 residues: CASSLRDRGPYEQYF. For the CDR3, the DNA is TGTGCCAGCAGTCTCCGGGACAGGGGCCCCTACGAGCAGTACTTC.